This T cell receptor (beta chain) emerged from a study of follicular helper T cells after annual influenza vaccination. General observations from the study: Plasmablast frequency change correlated with clonality change in ICOS+CD38+ cTfh.

Details on this clone: Its antigen is unknown.

As for time point: 2014-2015 season, pre-vaccination. TCRB sequencing was done at Survey resolution level. Only in-frame clones appear in the TCRdb table, and some are missing; sequencing was by immunoSEQ multiplex PCR. The table shows 7,500 to 10,000 clones, with about 80% occurring only once. V lost 2 bases and J 7 bases, leaving 15 bases between the germline ends. The germline V gene has CDR1 LNHDA and CDR2 SQIVND (reference sequence). This CDR3 is built from 15 residues. The TCR comes from an adult who received the influenza vaccine. This rearrangement joins TRBV19 to TRBJ1-5; a weak D match, TRBD1 (5 bases). The sequencing here drew on CXCR5+ CD38- circulating T follicular helper cells from blood, taken on the day of influenza vaccination. The subset denotes: circulating Tfh, non-naive CD4+CXCR5+PD-1+ (ICOS+CD38+ or ICOS-CD38-). The CDR3 DNA sequence: TGTGCCAGTAGTATATTAGGGGTAGCTGGCCAGCCCCAGCATTTT. Its protein product is CASSILGVAGQPQHF.